Listed below are T cell receptor beta chains from one sample, sequenced in a study of lymphopenia after photon versus proton radiotherapy. Here immunoSEQ multiplex PCR was the method, and the copy in TCRdb shows in-frame clones only, minus some. Among roughly 5,100 clones, more than 75% were seen once, and the ten largest hold less than 20%. The sequencing used peripheral blood, collected from a patient treated with photon-based radiotherapy. The receptors were gathered from a man in his thirties or forties with gastric cancer. The CDR3 runs from the conserved cysteine through the conserved F or W. D genes are given only for firm matches. Some rows mark clone size as missing; the rest say once, few, many or name a class of expanded clone.

>TRBV12-5|.|TRBJ2-5|.
CASGLDSQTQYF
TGTGCTAGTGGCCTGGACAGCCAGACCCAGTACTTC
>TRBV6-1|.|TRBJ1-2|.
CASRPGGAWAYGYTF
TGTGCCAGTCGTCCCGGGGGAGCTTGGGCCTATGGCTACACCTTC
>TRBV28|.|TRBJ1-6|.
CASTIASNSPLHF
TGTGCCAGCACCATTGCCAGTAATTCACCCCTCCACTTT
>TRBV11-2|TRBD1|TRBJ1-2|.
CASSLAGTGAFYYGYTF
TGTGCCAGCAGCCTCGCCGGGACAGGGGCGTTTTACTATGGCTACACCTTC
>TRBV19|.|TRBJ2-7|.
CASSREWGLSYEQYF
TGTGCCAGTAGCCGGGAGTGGGGTTTATCCTACGAGCAGTACTTC
>TRBV6-1|.|TRBJ2-3|few
CASSGRVITDTQYF
TGTGCCAGCAGTGGCAGGGTCATCACAGATACGCAGTATTTT
>TRBV7-3|.|TRBJ2-1|few
CASSLDSSYNEQFF
TGTGCCAGCAGCTTGGACTCCTCCTACAATGAGCAGTTCTTC
>TRBV18|TRBD2|TRBJ2-3|.
CASSPASGGGTDTQYF
TGTGCCAGCTCACCTGCTAGCGGGGGGGGCACAGATACGCAGTATTTT
>TRBV2|TRBD1|TRBJ1-5|.
CASRLTGGDSNQPQHF
TGTGCCAGCAGATTGACAGGGGGCGATAGCAATCAGCCCCAGCATTTT
>TRBV7-9|.|TRBJ2-7|.
CASSPFGGFVNEQYF
TGTGCCAGCAGCCCCTTTGGGGGCTTCGTAAACGAGCAGTACTTC
>TRBV14|.|TRBJ1-6|.
CASSPAVRTYNSPLHF
TGTGCCAGCAGCCCCGCCGTTAGGACTTATAATTCACCCCTCCACTTT
>TRBV9|.|TRBJ2-5|.
CASRGDAKETQYF
TGTGCCAGCAGGGGGGACGCGAAAGAGACCCAGTACTTC
>TRBV2|.|TRBJ1-1|.
CASSEQQNTEAFF
TGTGCCAGCAGCGAGCAACAGAACACTGAAGCTTTCTTT
>TRBV2|.|TRBJ2-7|.
CASGLKGTYEQYF
TGTGCCAGCGGTCTGAAGGGCACCTACGAGCAGTACTTC
>TRBV29-1|.|TRBJ1-1|.
CSVAKVDTEAFF
TGCAGCGTCGCCAAGGTCGACACTGAAGCTTTCTTT
>TRBV6-7|.|TRBJ2-3|.
CASSYSTTPGTTTTQYF
TGTGCCAGCAGTTACTCGACAACTCCCGGGACAACTACAACGCAGTATTTT
>TRBV6-6|.|TRBJ2-5|.
CASSLGPNGETQYF
TGTGCCAGCAGTCTCGGACCAAACGGAGAGACCCAGTACTTC
>TRBV7-9|.|TRBJ1-2|once
CASSSPGLDGYTF
TGTGCCAGCAGCTCCCCGGGTCTGGATGGCTACACCTTC
>TRBV5-8|.|TRBJ2-1|.
CASSRRQSDEQFF
TGTGCCAGCAGCCGACGACAGTCCGATGAGCAGTTCTTC
>TRBV2|.|TRBJ2-5|.
CASSVADAKETQYF
TGTGCCAGCAGTGTAGCGGACGCTAAAGAGACCCAGTACTTC
>TRBV4-3|.|TRBJ2-7|.
CASSQDRPYEQYF
TGCGCCAGCAGCCAAGATAGGCCTTACGAGCAGTACTTC
>TRBV10-2|TRBD1|TRBJ1-1|.
CASNKQGYAEAFF
TGCGCCAGCAATAAACAGGGGTACGCTGAAGCTTTCTTT
>TRBV4-1|TRBD1|TRBJ1-6|.
CASRPTGGFSPLHF
TGCGCCAGCAGACCGACAGGGGGCTTTTCACCCCTCCACTTT
>TRBV19|.|TRBJ1-3|once
CASSPPGQLSGNTIYF
TGTGCCAGTAGTCCCCCGGGACAATTATCCGGAAACACCATATATTTT
>TRBV12-5|.|TRBJ1-3|.
CASGSHVGGAGNTIYF
TGTGCTAGTGGTAGCCACGTGGGGGGTGCTGGAAACACCATATATTTT
>TRBV11-3|TRBD1|TRBJ1-1|.
CASSFRGRVGTEAFF
TGTGCCAGCAGTTTCAGGGGGCGGGTGGGCACTGAAGCTTTCTTT
>TRBV4-2|TRBD2|TRBJ2-7|.
CASSFGLDGEQYF
TGTGCCAGCAGCTTTGGACTAGACGGCGAGCAGTACTTC
>TRBV18|.|TRBJ1-1|.
CASSPSLGTNTEAFF
TGTGCCAGCTCACCCAGTCTAGGGACGAACACTGAAGCTTTCTTT
>TRBV15|TRBD2|TRBJ2-5|.
CATSRLPSGLEGTQYF
TGTGCCACCAGCAGACTCCCCTCAGGACTAGAAGGGACCCAGTACTTC
>TRBV7-6|.|TRBJ2-5|.
CASSQGGETQYF
TGTGCCAGCAGCCAGGGGGGAGAGACCCAGTACTTC
>TRBV6-1|.|TRBJ1-5|few
CASSETWTLRSNQPQHF
TGTGCCAGCAGTGAAACGTGGACACTCCGGAGCAATCAGCCCCAGCATTTT
>TRBV6-1|.|TRBJ1-1|.
CAISEYLGANTEAFF
TGTGCCATCAGTGAGTACCTGGGGGCGAACACTGAAGCTTTCTTT
>TRBV5-6|.|TRBJ1-1|.
CASSLEDRLNTEAFF
TGTGCCAGCAGCTTGGAGGACAGACTGAACACTGAAGCTTTCTTT
>TRBV18|.|TRBJ1-1|.
CASSTGREAEAFF
TGTGCCAGCTCAACAGGCAGGGAGGCTGAAGCTTTCTTT
>TRBV9|TRBD1|TRBJ1-1|.
CASSPGGLENTEAFF
TGTGCCAGCAGCCCAGGGGGCTTGGAGAACACTGAAGCTTTCTTT
>TRBV29-1|.|TRBJ1-2|.
CSVSADANYGYTF
TGCAGCGTCTCGGCGGATGCTAACTATGGCTACACCTTC
>TRBV5-1|TRBD2|TRBJ2-1|.
CASSLAGGTYNEQFF
TGCGCCAGCAGCTTGGCGGGAGGAACCTACAATGAGCAGTTCTTC
>TRBV4-3|TRBD2|TRBJ2-3|.
CASSQDVSGRADTQYF
TGCGCCAGCAGCCAAGACGTTAGCGGGAGGGCAGATACGCAGTATTTT
>TRBV4-3|.|TRBJ2-6|.
CASSQERTGANVLTF
TGCGCCAGCAGCCAAGAGCGCACTGGGGCCAACGTCCTGACTTTC
>TRBV6-5|.|TRBJ2-7|.
CASGGYEQYF
TGTGCCAGCGGCGGGTACGAGCAGTACTTC
>TRBV11-1|TRBD1|TRBJ2-7|.
CASSRTIDRGSNEQYF
TGTGCCAGCAGCCGAACTATAGACAGGGGTTCCAACGAGCAGTACTTC
>TRBV5-4|TRBD2|TRBJ2-5|.
CASSFPAGGPETQYF
TGTGCCAGCAGCTTCCCAGCGGGAGGGCCAGAGACCCAGTACTTC
>TRBV11-1|.|TRBJ2-1|.
CASSPREAGYYNEQFF
TGTGCCAGCAGCCCGAGGGAGGCGGGTTACTACAATGAGCAGTTCTTC